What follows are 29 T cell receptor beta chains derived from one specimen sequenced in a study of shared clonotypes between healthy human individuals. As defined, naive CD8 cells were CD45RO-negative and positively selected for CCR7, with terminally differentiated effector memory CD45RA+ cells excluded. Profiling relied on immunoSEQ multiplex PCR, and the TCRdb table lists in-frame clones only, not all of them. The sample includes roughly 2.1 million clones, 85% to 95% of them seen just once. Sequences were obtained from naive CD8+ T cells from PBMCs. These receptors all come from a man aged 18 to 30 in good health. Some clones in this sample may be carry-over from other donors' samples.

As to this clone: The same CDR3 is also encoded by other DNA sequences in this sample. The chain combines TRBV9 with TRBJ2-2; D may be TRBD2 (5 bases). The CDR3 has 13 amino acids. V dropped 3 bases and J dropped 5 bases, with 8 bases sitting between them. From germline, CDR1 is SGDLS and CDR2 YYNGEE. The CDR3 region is CASSEGGTGELFF. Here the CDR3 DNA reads TGTGCCAGCAGCGAGGGCGGGACCGGGGAGCTGTTTTTT.

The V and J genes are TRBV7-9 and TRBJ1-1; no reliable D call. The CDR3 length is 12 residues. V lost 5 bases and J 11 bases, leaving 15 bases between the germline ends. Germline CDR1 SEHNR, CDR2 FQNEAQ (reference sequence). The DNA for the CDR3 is TGTGCCAGCAGCGGATGGTTTATGAAGGCTTTCTTT. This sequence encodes CASSGWFMKAFF. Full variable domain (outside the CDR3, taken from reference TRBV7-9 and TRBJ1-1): DTGVSQNPRHKITKRGQNVTFRCDPISEHNRLYWYRQTLGQGPEFLTYFQNEAQLEKSRLLSDRFSAERPKGSFSTLEIQRTEQGDSAMYLCASSGWFMKAFFGQGTRLTVV.

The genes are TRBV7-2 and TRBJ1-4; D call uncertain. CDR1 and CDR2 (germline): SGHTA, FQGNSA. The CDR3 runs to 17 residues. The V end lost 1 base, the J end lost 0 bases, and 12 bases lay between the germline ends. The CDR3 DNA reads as TGTGCCAGCAGCTTAGTCGCACCTATCGCAACTAATGAAAAACTGTTTTTT. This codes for CASSLVAPIATNEKLFF.

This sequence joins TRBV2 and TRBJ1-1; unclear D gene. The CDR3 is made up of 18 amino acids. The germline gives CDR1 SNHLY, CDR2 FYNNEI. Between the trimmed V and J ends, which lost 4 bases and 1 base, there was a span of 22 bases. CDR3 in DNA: TGTGCCAGCAGTGCGGAAGGGCAGCTTCGTCATTCGAACACTGAAGCTTTCTTT. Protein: CASSAEGQLRHSNTEAFF.

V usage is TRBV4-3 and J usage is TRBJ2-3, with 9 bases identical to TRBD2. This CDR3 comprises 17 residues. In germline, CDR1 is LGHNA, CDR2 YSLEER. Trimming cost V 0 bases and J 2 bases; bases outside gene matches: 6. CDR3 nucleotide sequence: TGCGCCAGCAGCCAAGATCGGAGACTAGCGGCCACAGATACGCAGTATTTT. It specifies CASSQDRRLAATDTQYF.

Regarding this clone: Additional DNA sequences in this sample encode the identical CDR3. The CDR3 nucleotides read TGTGCCAGCAGCGCTCCGGGACAGGGTGCCTACGAGCAGTACTTC. The encoded protein is CASSAPGQGAYEQYF. The chain is built from TRBV13 and TRBJ2-7, with TRBD1 identical over 9 bases. CDR1 and CDR2 from the germline V gene are PRHDT and FYEKMQ (reference sequence). Trimming cost V 5 bases and J 2 bases; bases outside gene matches: 7. The CDR3 totals 15 residues. Supplemented by reference TRBV13 and TRBJ2-7, the full variable domain reads AAGVIQSPRHLIKEKRETATLKCYPIPRHDTVYWYQQGPGQDPQFLISFYEKMQSDKGSIPDRFSAQQFSDYHSELNMSSLELGDSALYFCASSAPGQGAYEQYFGPGTRLTVT.

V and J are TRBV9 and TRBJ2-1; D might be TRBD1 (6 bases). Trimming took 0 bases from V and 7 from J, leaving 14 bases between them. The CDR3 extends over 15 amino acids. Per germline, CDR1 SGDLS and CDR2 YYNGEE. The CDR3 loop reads CASSVAPRDTNEQFF. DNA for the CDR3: TGTGCCAGCAGCGTAGCACCCCGGGACACAAATGAGCAGTTCTTC.

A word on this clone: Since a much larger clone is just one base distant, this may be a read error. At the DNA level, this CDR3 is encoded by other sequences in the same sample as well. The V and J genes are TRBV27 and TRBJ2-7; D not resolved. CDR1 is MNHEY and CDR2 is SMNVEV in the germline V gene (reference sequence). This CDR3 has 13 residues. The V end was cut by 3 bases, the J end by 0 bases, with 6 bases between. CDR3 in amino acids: CASSFRSSYEQYF. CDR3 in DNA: TGTGCCAGCAGTTTCCGGAGCTCCTACGAGCAGTACTTC.

The chain's CDR3 is CASSPGGRGVNEQFF. CDR3 nucleotide sequence: TGTGCCAGCAGCCCCGGGGGCAGGGGTGTGAATGAGCAGTTCTTC. This rearrangement joins TRBV7-3 to TRBJ2-1; D is possibly TRBD1 or TRBD2 (6 bases each). From germline, CDR1 is SGHTA and CDR2 FQGTGA. V was shortened by 5 bases and J by 7 bases, with 18 bases between the two germline ends. The CDR3 has 15 amino acids. The variable domain in full, with the rest retrieved from reference TRBV7-3 and TRBJ2-1, is GAGVSQTPSNKVTEKGKYVELRCDPISGHTALYWYRQSLGQGPEFLIYFQGTGAADDSGLPNDRFFAVRPEGSVSTLKIQRTERGDSAVYLCASSPGGRGVNEQFFGPGTRLTVL.

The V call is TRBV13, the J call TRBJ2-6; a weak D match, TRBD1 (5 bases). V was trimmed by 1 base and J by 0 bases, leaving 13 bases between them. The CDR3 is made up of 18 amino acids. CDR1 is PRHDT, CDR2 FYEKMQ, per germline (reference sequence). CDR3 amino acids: CASSLAKGIFSGANVLTF. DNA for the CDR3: TGTGCCAGCAGCTTAGCGAAGGGGATATTCTCTGGGGCCAACGTCCTGACTTTC.

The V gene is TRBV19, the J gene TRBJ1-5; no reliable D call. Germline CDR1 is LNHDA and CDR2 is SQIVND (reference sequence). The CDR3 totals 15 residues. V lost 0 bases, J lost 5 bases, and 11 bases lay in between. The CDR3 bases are TGTGCCAGTAGTATAGAGTTGAGGGATTATCAGCCCCAGCATTTT. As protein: CASSIELRDYQPQHF.

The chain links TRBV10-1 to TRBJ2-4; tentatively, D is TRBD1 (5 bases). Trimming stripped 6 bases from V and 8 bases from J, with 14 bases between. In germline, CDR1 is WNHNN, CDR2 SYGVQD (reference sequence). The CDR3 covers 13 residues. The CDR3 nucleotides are TGCGCCAGCAGAGAAGGGGTGGGCGACATTCAGTACTTC. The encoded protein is CASREGVGDIQYF.

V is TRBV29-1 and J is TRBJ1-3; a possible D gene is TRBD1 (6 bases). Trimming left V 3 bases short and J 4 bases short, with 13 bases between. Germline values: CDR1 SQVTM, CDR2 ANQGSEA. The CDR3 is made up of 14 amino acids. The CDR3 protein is CSVEGGDRGNTIYF. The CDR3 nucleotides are TGCAGCGTTGAGGGGGGAGACAGGGGAAACACCATATATTTT.

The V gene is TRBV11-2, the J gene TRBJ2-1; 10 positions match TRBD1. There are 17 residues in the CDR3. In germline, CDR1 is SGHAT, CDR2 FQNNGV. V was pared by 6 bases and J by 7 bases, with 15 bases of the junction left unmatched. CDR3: CASRRTRGTGVSNEQFF. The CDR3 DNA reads TGTGCCAGCAGACGAACAAGAGGGACAGGGGTTTCTAATGAGCAGTTCTTC. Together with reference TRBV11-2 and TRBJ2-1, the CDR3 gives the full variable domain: EAGVAQSPRYKIIEKRQSVAFWCNPISGHATLYWYQQILGQGPKLLIQFQNNGVVDDSQLPKDRFSAERLKGVDSTLKIQPAKLEDSAVYLCASRRTRGTGVSNEQFFGPGTRLTVL.

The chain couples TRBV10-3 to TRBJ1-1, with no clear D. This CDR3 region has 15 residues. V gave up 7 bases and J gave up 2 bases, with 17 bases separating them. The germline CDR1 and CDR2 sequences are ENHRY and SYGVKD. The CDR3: CAIIQPRRVNTEAFF. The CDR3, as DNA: TGTGCCATCATCCAACCTCGGCGGGTCAACACTGAAGCTTTCTTT.

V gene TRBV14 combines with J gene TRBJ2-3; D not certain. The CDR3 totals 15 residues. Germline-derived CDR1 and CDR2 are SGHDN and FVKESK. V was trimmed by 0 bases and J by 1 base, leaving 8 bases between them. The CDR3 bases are TGTGCCAGCAGCCAAGAGTGGCACGGCACAGATACGCAGTATTTT. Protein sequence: CASSQEWHGTDTQYF.

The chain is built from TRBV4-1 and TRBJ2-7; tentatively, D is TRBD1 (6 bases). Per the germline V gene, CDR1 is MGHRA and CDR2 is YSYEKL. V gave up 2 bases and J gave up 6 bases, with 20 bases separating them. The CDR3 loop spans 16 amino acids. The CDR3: CASSQFLTGFASEQYF. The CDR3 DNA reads TGCGCCAGCAGCCAATTCCTAACAGGGTTTGCATCCGAGCAGTACTTC.

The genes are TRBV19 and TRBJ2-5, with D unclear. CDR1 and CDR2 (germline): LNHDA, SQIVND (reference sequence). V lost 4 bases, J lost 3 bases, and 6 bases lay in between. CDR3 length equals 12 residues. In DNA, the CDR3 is TGTGCCAGTAGTAGGTCCGAAGAGACCCAGTACTTC. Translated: CASSRSEETQYF. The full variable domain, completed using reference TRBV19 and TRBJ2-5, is DGGITQSPKYLFRKEGQNVTLSCEQNLNHDAMYWYRQDPGQGLRLIYYSQIVNDFQKGDIAEGYSVSREKKESFPLTVTSAQKNPTAFYLCASSRSEETQYFGPGTRLLVL.

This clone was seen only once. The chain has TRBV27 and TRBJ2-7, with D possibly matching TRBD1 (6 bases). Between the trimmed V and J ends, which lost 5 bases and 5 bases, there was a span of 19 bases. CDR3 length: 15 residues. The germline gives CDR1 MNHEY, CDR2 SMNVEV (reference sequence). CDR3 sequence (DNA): TGTGCCAGCAGTCCCGACTCGTTAGGGGGTAACGAGCAGTACTTC. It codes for CASSPDSLGGNEQYF.

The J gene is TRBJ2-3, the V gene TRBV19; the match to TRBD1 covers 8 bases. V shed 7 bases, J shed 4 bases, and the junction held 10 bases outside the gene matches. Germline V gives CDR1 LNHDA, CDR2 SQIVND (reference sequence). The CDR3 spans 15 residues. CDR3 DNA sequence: TGTGCCAGTACCCCGACAGGGGTGATCGCAGATACGCAGTATTTT. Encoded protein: CASTPTGVIADTQYF.

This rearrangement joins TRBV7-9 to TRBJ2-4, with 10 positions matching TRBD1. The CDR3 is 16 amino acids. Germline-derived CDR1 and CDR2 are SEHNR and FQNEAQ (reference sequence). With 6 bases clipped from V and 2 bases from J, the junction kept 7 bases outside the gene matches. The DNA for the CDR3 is TGTGCCAGCAGAGGTGACAGGGGGCTGACCAAAAACATTCAGTACTTC. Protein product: CASRGDRGLTKNIQYF.

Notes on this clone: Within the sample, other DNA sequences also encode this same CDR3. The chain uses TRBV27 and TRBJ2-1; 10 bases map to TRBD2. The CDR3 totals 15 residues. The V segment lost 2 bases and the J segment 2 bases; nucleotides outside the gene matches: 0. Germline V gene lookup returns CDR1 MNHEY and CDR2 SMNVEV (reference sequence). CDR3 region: CASSLGLAAYNEQFF. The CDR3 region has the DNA TGTGCCAGCAGTTTAGGACTAGCGGCCTACAATGAGCAGTTCTTC.

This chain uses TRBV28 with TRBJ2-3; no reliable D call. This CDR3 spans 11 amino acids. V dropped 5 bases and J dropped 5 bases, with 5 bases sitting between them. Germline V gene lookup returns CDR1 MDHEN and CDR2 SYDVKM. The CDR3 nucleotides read TGTGCCAGCAGTCGCATAGATACGCAGTATTTT. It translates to CASSRIDTQYF.

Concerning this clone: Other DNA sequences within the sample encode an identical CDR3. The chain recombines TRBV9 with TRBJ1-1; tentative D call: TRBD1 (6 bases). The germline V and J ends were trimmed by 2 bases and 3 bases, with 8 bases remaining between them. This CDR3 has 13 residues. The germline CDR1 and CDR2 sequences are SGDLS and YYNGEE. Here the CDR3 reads CASSVQGHTEAFF. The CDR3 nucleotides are TGTGCCAGCAGCGTCCAGGGGCACACTGAAGCTTTCTTT.

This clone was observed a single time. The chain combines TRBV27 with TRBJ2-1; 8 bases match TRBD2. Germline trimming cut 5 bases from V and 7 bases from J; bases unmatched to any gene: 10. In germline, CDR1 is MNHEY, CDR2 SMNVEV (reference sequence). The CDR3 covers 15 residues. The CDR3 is CASSISGSRRNEQFF. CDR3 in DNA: TGTGCCAGCAGTATAAGCGGGAGTCGACGGAATGAGCAGTTCTTC.

As DNA, the CDR3 is TGTGCCAGCACCATCACCGGGGGGGTAGCGGGAGTTTTGAACGAGCAGTACTTC. As protein: CASTITGGVAGVLNEQYF. This chain connects TRBV7-9 to TRBJ2-7; 9 positions match TRBD2. V shed 7 bases, J shed 5 bases, and the junction held 21 bases outside the gene matches. This CDR3 is 18 amino acids long. Germline CDR1 and CDR2: SEHNR and FQNEAQ (reference sequence).

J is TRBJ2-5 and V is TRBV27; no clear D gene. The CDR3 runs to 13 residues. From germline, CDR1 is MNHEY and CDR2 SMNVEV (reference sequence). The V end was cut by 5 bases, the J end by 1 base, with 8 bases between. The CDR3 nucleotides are TGTGCCAGCAGTGCCCAAATCCAAGAGACCCAGTACTTC. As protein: CASSAQIQETQYF.

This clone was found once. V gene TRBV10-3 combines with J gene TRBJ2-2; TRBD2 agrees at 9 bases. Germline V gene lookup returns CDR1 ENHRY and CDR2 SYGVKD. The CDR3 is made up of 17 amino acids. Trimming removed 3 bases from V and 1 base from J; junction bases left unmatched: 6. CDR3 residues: CAISDLGREGNTGELFF. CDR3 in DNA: TGTGCCATCAGTGATCTAGGGCGGGAGGGGAACACCGGGGAGCTGTTTTTT.

DNA for the CDR3: TGTGCCAGCGGAGACAGGGCCCACACTGAAGCTTTCTTT. Protein: CASGDRAHTEAFF. The chain is built from TRBV27 and TRBJ1-1; 7 nucleotides line up with TRBD1. This CDR3 region has 13 residues. Per germline, CDR1 MNHEY and CDR2 SMNVEV (reference sequence). The V and J ends lost 8 bases and 3 bases, in that order; junction bases with no gene match: 6.